The clone carrying this TCR beta chain was picked up many times. The source of the sample is a study of regulatory T cells in long-lasting Graves disease. Time point indicated: newly diagnosed GD, antithyroid drugs for less than 3 months. PBMC-derived RNA was used for the TCR library. This CDR3 region has 13 residues. V gave up 6 bases and J gave up 0 bases, with 6 bases separating them. CDR1 and CDR2 (germline): MDHEN, SYDVKM. To make TCR beta libraries, researchers used iRepertoire HTBI primers and Arm-PCR of CDR3 regions. TCRdb re-called the multiplex PCR reads through MiXCR, storing one row per CDR3 protein. Of a few hundred thousand distinct CDR3 sequences in the sample, roughly 15% are singletons; the top ten hold roughly 7.7%. The sample was also linked to a second study, of T cells in Graves' hyperthyroidism and ophthalmopathy.

The chain employs TRBV28 and TRBJ1-5; D not resolved. This TCR was recovered from a woman aged 40 to 50 with Graves disease. This specimen was peripheral blood mononuclear cells (PBMCs), taken at new diagnosis, from a patient treated with antithyroid drugs. CDR3 nucleotide sequence: TGTGCCAGCAGGGGTAGTAGCAATCAGCCCCAGCATTTT. This encodes CASRGSSNQPQHF.